This TCR beta chain emerged from a study of early T cells in non-severe SARS-CoV-2 infection. Turning to the study itself: Sequenced material consisted of bulk RNA (from unsorted whole blood), and chains were unpaired.

Individual cDNA molecules were tagged with unique molecular identifiers. TCRdb reanalysed the 5' RACE reads using MiXCR and keeps one entry per CDR3 protein. The sample gives around 64,000 distinct CDR3 sequences, about 12% of which show up once; approximately 6.4% is in the top ten. This CDR3 is 15 amino acids long. With 4 bases removed from V and 0 bases from J, the gap between germline ends came to 12 bases. Germline V lookup: CDR1 SGHNT, CDR2 YYREEE (reference sequence). The V call is TRBV5-4, the J call TRBJ2-3, with D perhaps being TRBD1 or TRBD2 (5 bases each). Sequencing was carried out using whole blood. This sequence was found in an adult who was a healthcare worker with PCR-confirmed SARS-CoV-2 infection or an uninfected control (not recorded which). CDR3 in DNA: TGTGCCAGCAGCAGGGGCGGGTTTAGCACAGATACGCAGTATTTT. It is translated as CASSRGGFSTDTQYF.